The T cell receptor beta chain under discussion was sequenced for a study of T-cell memory formation after mild COVID-19 (dated by TCRdb to the early 2020s). Turning to the overall study: TCR sequence clusters from the two donors were found to be largely donor specific. Longitudinal TCRalpha and TCRbeta repertoire sequencing tracked T-cell clones expanding and contracting after mild COVID-19 in two donors. The cohort comprised two young, previously healthy adult volunteers, one female and one male.

Here is what the overall study found, with its caveats: Some responding clones were detected in pre-infection memory, which suggested that pre-existing cross-reactive memory T cells had joined the SARS-CoV-2 response. Only a couple of mild cases were covered by the study, and larger cohorts that include severe cases with pre-infection samples were considered necessary. From day 15 to 85, contracting clones showed balanced CD4/CD8 phenotypes, whereas a second wave of clones that expanded from day 15 to 37 leaned towards CD4+. Contracting CD4+ clones were located mainly in the CM and EM memory subsets, whereas CD8+ clones were found to be enriched in EMRA. SARS-CoV-2 specificity of the second-wave clones peaking on day 37 was not confirmed.

Ficoll-Paque density gradient centrifugation was the method used to isolate PBMCs. TCRdb records Illumina NovaSeq 6000 as the sequencer. TCRalpha and TCRbeta cDNA libraries were built by 5'RACE with constant-segment primers, adding sample barcodes and unique molecular identifiers. Trizol reagent was used to extract RNA from every sample. Library amplification was performed in two PCR steps, and a second sample barcode and Illumina TruSeq adapters were introduced in the second step. Libraries were sequenced on an Illumina NovaSeq with 2 x 150 bp paired-end reads. As for the original processing: With migec v1.2.7, reads were demultiplexed and then collapsed into UMI-guided consensus sequences. Using mixcr v2.1.11, UMI consensuses were aligned to TRA and TRB V and J templates and then assembled into clonotypes. Expanded or contracted clonotypes were those called significant by both edgeR and NoisET, with noise models trained on biological replicates. For edgeR calls, the cutoffs were a false discovery rate-adjusted p below 0.01 and a log2 fold-change threshold of 1. As an exploratory analysis of dynamics, max-normalized trajectories of the 1000 most abundant clonotypes were examined by PCA with hierarchical clustering. Each responding clone was given a CD4 or CD8 phenotype based on the CD4+ and CD8+ repertoires, which had been sequenced separately. The public reads were quality trimmed at Q25 with fastp and then assembled into clones with MiXCR by TCRdb, keeping productive beta chains. Rows are combined by CDR3 protein, so each entry shows the most common genes and DNA. None of the V and J calls come from the authors' own analysis; TCRdb made them. The sample has a few hundred thousand distinct CDR3 sequences on record, around 15% of them singletons. Together, the top ten hold roughly 20% of the sample.

V is shortened by 5 bases, J by 4 bases, and the region joining them spans 16 bases. Taken from the germline V gene, the CDR1 and CDR2 loops are MNHEY and SVGEGT. The cysteine opens and the phenylalanine closes a CDR3 of 15 amino acids. Here the CDR3 DNA is all that survives: 45 bases in frame from base 1. This clonotype was counted ten times or more. Its antigen is unknown. No per-base quality is available; no much larger clone lies one base away. This clonotype originated in a man younger than 30 who had mild COVID-19 (a few samples of this study predate the infection). The sample titles of this study are shuffled in the database, so cell type and time point are left out; the donor was told from shared clones. The chain was built from TRBV6-2 or TRBV6-3 and TRBJ2-3; TRBD2 might be the D gene, on 6 matching bases. The source material was PBMCs or a T cell subset sorted from them (not recorded which). The CDR3: CASSQLLASADTQYF. Read as DNA, the sequence is TGTGCCAGCAGTCAGCTCCTAGCGAGCGCAGATACGCAGTATTTT.